This TCR beta chain was retrieved from a study of cytomegalovirus exposure and HLA in healthy donors. This clone occurred a few times. Germline trimming cut 5 bases from V and 0 bases from J; bases unmatched to any gene: 14. Germline CDR1 is SEHNR and CDR2 is FQNEAQ (reference sequence). The CDR3 is 19 residues long. This PCR relied on a set of 60 Vbeta primers and 13 Jbeta primers. Assay: immunoSEQ multiplex PCR; the TCRdb copy retains only in-frame clones and omits some. The sample has under 200,000 clones, roughly four fifths seen once. The rearrangement links TRBV7-9 to TRBJ1-5, with 9 bases aligning to TRBD1. The sequenced sample was PBMCs. This clonotype was obtained from a male donor in good health and CMV-seropositive. This CDR3 reads CASSGSGTGKWFSNQPQHF. CDR3 bases: TGTGCCAGCAGCGGAAGTGGGACAGGGAAATGGTTTAGCAATCAGCCCCAGCATTTT.